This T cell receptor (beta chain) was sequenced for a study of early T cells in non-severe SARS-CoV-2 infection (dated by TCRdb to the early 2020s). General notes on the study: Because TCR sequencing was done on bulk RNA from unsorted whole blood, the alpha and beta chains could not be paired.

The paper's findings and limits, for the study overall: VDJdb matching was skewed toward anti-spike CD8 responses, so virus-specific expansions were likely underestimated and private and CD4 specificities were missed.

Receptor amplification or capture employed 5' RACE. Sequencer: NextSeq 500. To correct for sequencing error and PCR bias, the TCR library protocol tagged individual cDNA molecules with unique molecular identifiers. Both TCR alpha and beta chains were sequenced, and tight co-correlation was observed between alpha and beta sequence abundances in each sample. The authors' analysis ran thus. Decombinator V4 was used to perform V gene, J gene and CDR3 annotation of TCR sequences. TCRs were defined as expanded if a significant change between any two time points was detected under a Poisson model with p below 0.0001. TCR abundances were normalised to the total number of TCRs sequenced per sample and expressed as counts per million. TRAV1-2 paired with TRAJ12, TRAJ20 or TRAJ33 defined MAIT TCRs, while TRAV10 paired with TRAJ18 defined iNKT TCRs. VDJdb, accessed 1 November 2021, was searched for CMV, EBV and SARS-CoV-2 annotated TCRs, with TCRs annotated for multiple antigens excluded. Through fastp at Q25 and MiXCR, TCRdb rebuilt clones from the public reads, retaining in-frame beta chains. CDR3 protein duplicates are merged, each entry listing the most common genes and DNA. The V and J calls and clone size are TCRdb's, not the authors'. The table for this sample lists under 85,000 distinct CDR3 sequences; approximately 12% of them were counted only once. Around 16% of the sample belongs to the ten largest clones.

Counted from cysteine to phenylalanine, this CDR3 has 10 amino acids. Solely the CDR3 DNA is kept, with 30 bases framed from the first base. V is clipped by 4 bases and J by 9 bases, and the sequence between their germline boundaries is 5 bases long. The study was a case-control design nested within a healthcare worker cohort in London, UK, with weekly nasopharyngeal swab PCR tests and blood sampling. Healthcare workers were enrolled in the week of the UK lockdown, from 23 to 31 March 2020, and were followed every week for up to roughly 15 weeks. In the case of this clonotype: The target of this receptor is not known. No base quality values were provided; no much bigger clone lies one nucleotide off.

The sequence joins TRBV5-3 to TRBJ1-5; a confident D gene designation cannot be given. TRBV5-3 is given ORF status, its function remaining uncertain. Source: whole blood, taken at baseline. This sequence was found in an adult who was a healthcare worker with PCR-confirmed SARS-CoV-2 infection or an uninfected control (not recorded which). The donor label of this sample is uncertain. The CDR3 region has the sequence CARSPRPQHF. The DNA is TGTGCCAGAAGCCCCCGGCCCCAGCATTTT.